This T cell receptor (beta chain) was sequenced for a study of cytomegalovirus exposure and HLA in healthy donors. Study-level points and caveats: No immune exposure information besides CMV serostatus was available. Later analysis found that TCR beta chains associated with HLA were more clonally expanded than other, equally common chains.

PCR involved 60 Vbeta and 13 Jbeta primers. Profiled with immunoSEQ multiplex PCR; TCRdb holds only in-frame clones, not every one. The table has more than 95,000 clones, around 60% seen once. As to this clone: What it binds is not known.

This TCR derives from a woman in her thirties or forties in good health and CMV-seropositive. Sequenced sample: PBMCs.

In DNA, the CDR3 is TGTGCCAGCAGCCCGCAATTGGGACAGGTCCAAGAGACCCAGTACTTC. It codes for CASSPQLGQVQETQYF. The J gene is TRBJ2-5, the V gene TRBV11-1, with 8 bases lining up with TRBD1. From germline, CDR1 is SGHAT and CDR2 FQDESV (reference sequence). V shed 5 bases and J 1 base; nucleotides not matched to a gene: 9. The CDR3 length is 16 residues.